This T cell receptor beta chain was sequenced in a study of blood T cells in healthy people across ages. This clonotype has only a few counts. The ends were cut back, 0 bases at V and 1 base at J, with 19 bases in the middle. Germline CDR1 SGHTA, CDR2 FQGNSA. This CDR3 has 19 amino acids. Primed by a sample-barcoded 5' primer and a J-beta primer mix, a second PCR proceeded for roughly 6 to 12 cycles. TCRdb itself ran the 5' RACE reads through MiXCR, one entry per CDR3 protein. The repertoire holds over 1.5 million distinct CDR3 sequences, with around 50% as singletons. The sample consisted of blood. The rearrangement uses TRBV7-2 and TRBJ2-4, with D possibly being TRBD1 (7 bases). The TCR originated in a woman in her forties in good health. The CDR3 sequence is CASSLAGRTGLFAKNIQYF. CDR3 nucleotide sequence: TGTGCCAGCAGCTTAGCGGGGAGGACAGGCCTCTTCGCCAAAAACATTCAGTACTTC.